This entry is about one TCR beta chain. Those enrolled, adults aged roughly 18 to 100 years, came from about 24 US areas. This record comes from a study of blood T cell repertoires in COVID-19. Sequencing was performed with immunoSEQ multiplex PCR; in TCRdb, only in-frame clones are kept and a portion is missing. The sample lists 250,000 to 300,000 clones, about nine tenths seen once, with under 2.5% in the top ten. Germline values: CDR1 LNHDA, CDR2 SQIVND (reference sequence). Trimming pared 2 bases from V and 2 bases from J, leaving 15 bases between. This CDR3 has 16 residues. Source material: PBMCs or T cells enriched from blood (not recorded which). The TCR was taken from a woman aged 55-70 years who had recovered from COVID-19. This chain links TRBV19 with TRBJ2-5; possible D gene TRBD1, 6 bases. Here the CDR3 reads CASSISGQLLQETQYF. The CDR3 nucleotides are TGTGCCAGTAGTATATCCGGACAGCTCTTGCAAGAGACCCAGTACTTC. Filled out from reference TRBV19 and TRBJ2-5, the complete variable domain reads DGGITQSPKYLFRKEGQNVTLSCEQNLNHDAMYWYRQDPGQGLRLIYYSQIVNDFQKGDIAEGYSVSREKKESFPLTVTSAQKNPTAFYLCASSISGQLLQETQYFGPGTRLLVL.